This TCR beta chain was found in a study of T-cell reconstitution after alpha-beta-depleted transplantation in children. The TCRbeta library was prepared with unique molecular identifiers. TCRdb re-analysed the PCR reads in MiXCR, keeping a single row per CDR3 protein. The sample lists approximately 240,000 distinct CDR3 sequences; around 9.6% were seen once. Sequenced material: PBMCs from the stem cell graft donor, taken from the stem cell graft. This receptor was identified in a human donor who donated a stem cell graft to a child with acute lymphoblastic leukemia.

This chain's CDR3 is CSARDENRGTGNTIYF. In DNA form, the CDR3 reads TGCAGTGCTAGAGATGAGAACAGGGGGACTGGAAACACCATATATTTT. The chain couples TRBV20-1 to TRBJ1-3; 8 bases agree with TRBD1. Looked up from germline, CDR1 is DFQATT and CDR2 is SNEGSKA (reference sequence). The CDR3 sequence is 16 residues long. V lost 0 bases and J lost 2; bases outside the gene matches: 6.